This T cell receptor (beta chain) was captured by sequencing in a study of blood T cell repertoires in COVID-19. Looking at the study overall: Collection of acute and convalescent COVID-19 samples took place in the United States, Italy and Spain. Sources were T cells, B-cell-depleted T cells, or PBMCs; the material itself was cDNA or gDNA.

Germline loops: CDR1 SGHAT, CDR2 FQNNGV. CDR3 size: 14 residues. Germline trimming cut 3 bases from V and 5 bases from J; bases unmatched to any gene: 5. Repertoires were generated with immunoSEQ multiplex PCR, while TCRdb's copy carries only in-frame clones and drops some. The data contain under 95,000 clones, about 90% of them singletons. The chain combines TRBV11-2 with TRBJ1-2, with 8 bases identical to TRBD1. The TCR sequence derives from a woman aged 45-65 years in a cohort sampled during active COVID-19. The sequencing sample was made of peripheral blood. Here the CDR3 DNA reads TGTGCCAGCAGCTTTAACCGACAGGGGTATGGCTACACCTTC. Amino acid sequence: CASSFNRQGYGYTF.